The 6 T cell receptor beta chains in this list originate from one sample, sequenced in a study of PD-1 blockade in classical Hodgkin lymphoma (dated by TCRdb to about 2020). Interpreted using the paper, the time point label stands for: cycle 4 day 1 (C4D1), after less than 7 weeks of nivolumab. Relapse after autologous stem cell transplantation had occurred in all trial patients, and cohorts A, B and C were distinguished by prior brentuximab vedotin exposure. Library method: the immunoSEQ multiplex PCR assay. Drawn from immuneACCESS, this table holds only the in-frame rearrangements with V and J called that TCRdb kept. Clones are partly lost; checked studies trace under half to an unresolved V gene and leave the rest unexplained. Here the sample has some 13,000 clones; 80% to 90% occur a single time. 15% to 20% of the sample comes from the top ten. Sequences were derived from peripheral blood mononuclear cells (PBMCs), sampled before the fourth cycle of nivolumab. All receptors derive from a human donor with classical Hodgkin lymphoma.

The rearrangement joins TRBV5-4 to TRBJ1-1; maybe TRBD1 (6 bases). CDR1 and CDR2 (germline): SGHNT, YYREEE (reference sequence). This CDR3 has 12 amino acids. The ends were cut back, 2 bases at V and 10 bases at J, with 12 bases in the middle. The CDR3, as DNA: TGTGCCAGCAGCTTTACAGGGAACGTAGCTTTCTTT. This gives the protein CASSFTGNVAFF.

This sequence joins TRBV7-9 and TRBJ2-3, with 10 bases identical to TRBD2. The junction had 9 bases not matched to a gene; V was cut back by 5 bases and J by 4 bases. The CDR3 runs 16 residues. From germline, CDR1 is SEHNR and CDR2 FQNEAQ (reference sequence). The CDR3 loop reads CASSHTSGGAADTQYF. CDR3 nucleotides: TGTGCCAGCAGCCACACAAGCGGGGGGGCCGCAGATACGCAGTATTTT.

V is TRBV5-8 and J is TRBJ1-6; a weak D match, TRBD1 (5 bases). This CDR3 has 14 residues. Germline CDR1 is SGHTS and CDR2 is YDEGEE. V lost 2 bases, J lost 10 bases, and 13 bases lay in between. The CDR3 protein is CASSFRLRDSPLHF. DNA of the CDR3: TGTGCCAGCAGCTTTAGGTTAAGGGACTCACCCCTCCACTTT.

V gene TRBV6-5 combines with J gene TRBJ1-5; no clear D gene. The CDR3 is 14 amino acids. Germline assignment: CDR1 MNHEY and CDR2 SVGAGI. V shed 0 bases and J shed 7 bases, with 10 bases lying between them. The CDR3 is CASSYSREDQPQHF. In DNA, the CDR3 is TGTGCCAGCAGTTACTCGAGGGAGGACCAGCCCCAGCATTTT.

The chain uses TRBV19 and TRBJ1-2; 10 nucleotides align to TRBD1. Germline V lookup: CDR1 LNHDA, CDR2 SQIVND (reference sequence). The CDR3 covers 13 residues. After removal of 10 bases from V and 5 bases from J, the junction contained 7 bases not matched to a gene. The CDR3 bases are TGTGCCACCGGGGACAGGGGAAGGTATGGCTACACCTTC. Translating it yields CATGDRGRYGYTF.

V usage is TRBV6-5 and J usage is TRBJ2-1; 10 nucleotides match TRBD2. This CDR3 has 14 residues. The J segment lost 3 bases and the V segment lost 7 bases, leaving 3 bases of the junction unmatched. Germline assignment: CDR1 MNHEY and CDR2 SVGAGI. CDR3 protein: CASNVAGGYNEQFF. In DNA, the CDR3 is TGTGCCAGCAACGTAGCGGGGGGCTACAATGAGCAGTTCTTC.